One TCR beta chain is described in this entry. The antigen remains unidentified. The sample comes from a study of OX40 agonist ivuxolimab in advanced cancers. Regarding the study as a whole: Near-lowest levels of clonal expansion characterized partial responders at 0.1-3.0 mg/kg.

The data were produced by immunoSEQ multiplex PCR, yet TCRdb's version contains in-frame clones alone and is incomplete. This table has tens of thousands of clones, 92% appearing once. This CDR3 contains 13 residues. Germline V gene lookup returns CDR1 GTSNPN and CDR2 SVGIG (reference sequence). Trimming cost V 5 bases and J 9 bases; bases outside gene matches: 1. The chain joins TRBV30 to TRBJ2-1; 16 bases line up with TRBD2. The sequence was obtained from an adult with an advanced solid tumor such as melanoma, head and neck, liver or kidney cancer. The sample consisted of CD4+ or CD8+ T cells sorted from blood, taken in a trial of the OX40 agonist ivuxolimab. CDR3 nucleotide sequence: TGTGCCTGGGGGACTAGCGGGAGGGTTGAGCAGTTCTTC. Its protein is CAWGTSGRVEQFF.